The rows below give T cell receptor beta chains drawn from one sample of a study of blood T cell repertoires in COVID-19. Profiling relied on immunoSEQ multiplex PCR, and the TCRdb table lists in-frame clones only, not all of them. The profile shows approximately 180,000 clones, approximately 79% of them singletons. Material: peripheral blood. Source of these receptors: a woman aged 65 to 85 with acute or convalescent COVID-19. CDR3s include the opening cysteine and the closing phenylalanine or tryptophan. Fields, in order: V gene, clone size, J gene, D gene, CDR3 protein, CDR3 DNA. A D gene is named only where the DNA matches it firmly. Clone size appears in some rows only: once, few, many, or a class for an expanded clone.

V gene: TRBV19; clone size: once; J gene: TRBJ2-5; D gene: TRBD2; CDR3 protein: CASSIDPSSGSAPGAETQYF; CDR3 DNA: TGTGCCAGTAGTATAGATCCGTCTAGCGGGAGCGCACCAGGGGCGGAGACCCAGTACTTC
V gene: TRBV10-2; clone size: -; J gene: TRBJ1-6; D gene: -; CDR3 protein: CASSETGYSPLHF; CDR3 DNA: TGCGCCAGCAGTGAGACTGGTTATTCACCCCTCCACTTT
V gene: TRBV7-2; clone size: -; J gene: TRBJ1-6; D gene: -; CDR3 protein: CASSSTRVNSPLHF; CDR3 DNA: TGTGCCAGCAGCAGCACCAGGGTTAACTCACCCCTCCACTTT
V gene: TRBV19; clone size: -; J gene: TRBJ2-3; D gene: TRBD2; CDR3 protein: CASIQGSGRTDTQYF; CDR3 DNA: TGTGCCAGTATTCAGGGTAGCGGGAGAACGGATACGCAGTATTTT
V gene: TRBV2; clone size: -; J gene: TRBJ2-3; D gene: -; CDR3 protein: CASTWQRGTDTQYF; CDR3 DNA: TGTGCCAGCACGTGGCAGCGAGGGACAGATACGCAGTATTTT
V gene: TRBV19; clone size: -; J gene: TRBJ1-2; D gene: -; CDR3 protein: CASRDGDYGYTF; CDR3 DNA: TGTGCCAGTAGGGACGGGGACTATGGCTACACCTTC
V gene: TRBV19; clone size: -; J gene: TRBJ2-3; D gene: -; CDR3 protein: CASSIEGFSTDTQYF; CDR3 DNA: TGTGCCAGTAGTATTGAGGGTTTCAGCACAGATACGCAGTATTTT
V gene: TRBV6-5; clone size: -; J gene: TRBJ1-2; D gene: TRBD1; CDR3 protein: CASSLDRARGYTF; CDR3 DNA: TGTGCCAGCAGTTTGGACAGGGCTAGGGGCTACACCTTC
V gene: TRBV7-9; clone size: -; J gene: TRBJ2-3; D gene: TRBD2; CDR3 protein: CASSLGGQREIADTQYF; CDR3 DNA: TGTGCCAGCAGCTTAGGTGGGCAGCGGGAGATCGCAGATACGCAGTATTTT
V gene: TRBV27; clone size: -; J gene: TRBJ2-7; D gene: TRBD1; CDR3 protein: CASSSLGTGGWGSYEQYF; CDR3 DNA: TGTGCCAGCAGTTCTCTCGGGACAGGGGGCTGGGGCTCCTACGAGCAGTACTTC
V gene: TRBV20-1; clone size: -; J gene: TRBJ2-2; D gene: TRBD2; CDR3 protein: CSASPRGLASGELFF; CDR3 DNA: TGCAGTGCTAGTCCCCGGGGACTAGCGTCCGGGGAGCTGTTTTTT
V gene: TRBV5-1; clone size: -; J gene: TRBJ1-1; D gene: -; CDR3 protein: CASSRMTVNTEAFF; CDR3 DNA: TGCGCCAGCAGCCGCATGACAGTGAACACTGAAGCTTTCTTT
V gene: TRBV19; clone size: -; J gene: TRBJ1-4; D gene: -; CDR3 protein: CASSIRPAEKLFF; CDR3 DNA: TGTGCCAGTAGTATCAGGCCGGCTGAAAAACTGTTTTTT
V gene: TRBV4-2; clone size: few; J gene: TRBJ2-7; D gene: -; CDR3 protein: CASSQQVGSGYEQYF; CDR3 DNA: TGTGCCAGCAGCCAACAGGTGGGGAGTGGTTACGAGCAGTACTTC
V gene: TRBV6-6; clone size: -; J gene: TRBJ1-6; D gene: -; CDR3 protein: CASMGTGRNSPLHF; CDR3 DNA: TGTGCCAGCATGGGAACAGGGCGCAATTCACCCCTCCACTTT
V gene: TRBV6-6; clone size: -; J gene: TRBJ1-1; D gene: TRBD1; CDR3 protein: CASSRGQGFSNTEAFF; CDR3 DNA: TGTGCCAGCAGTCGGGGACAGGGGTTTAGTAACACTGAAGCTTTCTTT
V gene: TRBV19; clone size: -; J gene: TRBJ1-1; D gene: -; CDR3 protein: CASNPTGPVGTEAFF; CDR3 DNA: TGTGCCAGTAACCCAACAGGGCCCGTGGGGACTGAAGCTTTCTTT
V gene: TRBV28; clone size: -; J gene: TRBJ1-1; D gene: -; CDR3 protein: CASNSGVTEAFF; CDR3 DNA: TGTGCCAGCAATTCTGGAGTCACTGAAGCTTTCTTT
V gene: TRBV5-1; clone size: -; J gene: TRBJ2-7; D gene: TRBD1; CDR3 protein: CASSSSWGTGGAEQYF; CDR3 DNA: TGCGCCAGCAGCTCGTCTTGGGGGACAGGGGGAGCCGAGCAGTACTTC
V gene: TRBV2; clone size: -; J gene: TRBJ1-1; D gene: -; CDR3 protein: CASSEAEGVNTEAFF; CDR3 DNA: TGTGCCAGCAGTGAAGCGGAAGGAGTGAACACTGAAGCTTTCTTT